The clone carrying this T cell receptor beta chain has a handful of counts. This entry belongs to a study of patients and donors after allogeneic stem cell transplantation. Germline V gene sequence: CDR1 DFQATT, CDR2 SNEGSKA (reference sequence). Unmatched junction bases numbered 16, after V lost 5 bases and J lost 3 bases. The CDR3 has 17 amino acids. TCRdb recomputed calls from the RT-PCR reads with MiXCR, one row per CDR3 protein. The table lists about 31,000 distinct CDR3 sequences, under 7.5% of them singletons. The J gene is TRBJ1-2, the V gene TRBV20-1, with TRBD1 matching over 9 bases. The specimen was blood, either unsorted or a sorted T cell fraction (not recorded which). The sequence came from a human donor who was either an allogeneic HSCT recipient or a stem cell or donor lymphocyte infusion donor (not recorded which). It is not recorded whose cells these are; they may come from a transplant donor. CDR3 DNA sequence: TGCAGTGCTGGAATTCCGGGACAGGGCTTAAGGGACTATGGCTACACCTTC. It is translated as CSAGIPGQGLRDYGYTF.